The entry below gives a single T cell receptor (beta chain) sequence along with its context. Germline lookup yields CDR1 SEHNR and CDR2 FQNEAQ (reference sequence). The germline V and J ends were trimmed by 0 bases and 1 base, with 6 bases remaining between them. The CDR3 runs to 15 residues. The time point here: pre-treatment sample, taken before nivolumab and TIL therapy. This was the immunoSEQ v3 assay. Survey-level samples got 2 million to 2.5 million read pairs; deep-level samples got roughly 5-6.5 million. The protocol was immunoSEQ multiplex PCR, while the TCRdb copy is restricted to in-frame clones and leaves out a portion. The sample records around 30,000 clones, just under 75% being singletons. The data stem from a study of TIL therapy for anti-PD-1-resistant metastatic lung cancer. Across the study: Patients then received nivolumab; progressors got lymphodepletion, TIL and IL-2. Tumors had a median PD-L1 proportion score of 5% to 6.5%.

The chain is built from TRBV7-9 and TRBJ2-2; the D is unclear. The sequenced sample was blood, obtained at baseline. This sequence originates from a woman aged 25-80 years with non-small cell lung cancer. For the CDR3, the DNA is TGTGCCAGCAGCTTAGCGCTCTTGAACACCGGGGAGCTGTTTTTT. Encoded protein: CASSLALLNTGELFF.